Below, 18 T cell receptor beta chains from the same sample are listed, as sequenced in a study of control samples from healthy donors and cancer patients. Only in-frame clones appear in the TCRdb table, and some are missing; sequencing was by immunoSEQ multiplex PCR. The sample lists tens of thousands of clones, about 96% occurring once. Sequenced sample: blood. Every receptor here comes from a young woman in good health.

This sequence joins TRBV28 and TRBJ2-3; D is uncertain. Germline CDR1 is MDHEN and CDR2 is SYDVKM. Trimming removed 1 base from V and 1 base from J, with 15 bases in between. The CDR3 length is 17 residues. This CDR3 is CASSLSKPGSRTDTQYF. The CDR3 DNA sequence: TGTGCCAGCAGTTTATCCAAGCCCGGGTCTCGCACAGATACGCAGTATTTT.

This chain uses TRBV9 with TRBJ2-3; perhaps TRBD2 as D (7 bases). This CDR3 contains 14 residues. Trimming shortened V by 3 bases and J by 4 bases, and 12 bases separated the two germline ends. The germline V gene has CDR1 SGDLS and CDR2 YYNGEE. The CDR3 spells CASSGGGGPDTQYF. In nucleotides, the CDR3 is TGTGCCAGCAGCGGTGGGGGGGGCCCAGATACGCAGTATTTT.

This chain links TRBV5-6 with TRBJ2-5, with no clear D. There are 12 residues in the CDR3. V lost 5 bases and J 3 bases, leaving 8 bases between the germline ends. Germline values: CDR1 SGHDT, CDR2 YYEEEE. The CDR3 sequence is CASSRAKETQYF. The DNA for the CDR3 is TGTGCCAGCAGTCGCGCCAAAGAGACCCAGTACTTC.

V gene TRBV19 combines with J gene TRBJ1-4; D may be TRBD1 (6 bases). The CDR3 length is 15 residues. Trimming removed 3 bases from V and 7 bases from J, with 15 bases in between. Germline V lookup: CDR1 LNHDA, CDR2 SQIVND (reference sequence). The CDR3 nucleotides read TGTGCCAGTAGTATGTTGACAGGAGGAGGTGAAAAACTGTTTTTT. Translation gives CASSMLTGGGEKLFF.

V usage is TRBV4-2 and J usage is TRBJ1-4, with 10 bases aligning to TRBD1. CDR3 length: 16 residues. The ends lost 0 bases at V and 8 bases at J; junction bases unmatched: 6. CDR1 and CDR2 (germline): LGHNA, YNFKEQ. This CDR3 reads CASSQDSGQGNEKLFF. DNA of the CDR3: TGTGCCAGCAGCCAAGATTCGGGACAGGGGAACGAAAAACTGTTTTTT.

The chain links TRBV7-8 to TRBJ2-5; D may be TRBD2 (6 bases). V lost 5 bases and J lost 9, with 13 bases in between. CDR1 SGHVS and CDR2 FQNEAQ come from the germline V gene. CDR3 length: 12 residues. The CDR3 spells CASSPSSGAQYF. The CDR3 region has the DNA TGTGCCAGCAGCCCAAGTTCGGGGGCCCAGTACTTC.

The gene calls are TRBV5-1 and TRBJ1-2; D not certain. V lost 2 bases to trimming and J lost 3 bases, with 8 bases between them. The CDR3 covers 13 residues. CDR1 SGHRS and CDR2 YFSETQ come from the germline V gene. The CDR3 sequence is CASSFDTYYGYTF. As DNA, the CDR3 is TGCGCCAGCAGCTTTGACACCTACTATGGCTACACCTTC.

J is TRBJ2-1 and V is TRBV5-1, with a weak D call TRBD2 (5 bases). Germline lookup yields CDR1 SGHRS and CDR2 YFSETQ. Trimming took off 1 base at V and 2 bases at J, with 7 bases between the two ends. The CDR3 covers 14 residues. The CDR3 protein is CASSLNGAYNEQFF. CDR3 in DNA: TGCGCCAGCAGCTTGAACGGGGCCTACAATGAGCAGTTCTTC.

The chain is built from TRBV6-5 and TRBJ2-1; no clear D gene. The CDR3 length is 13 residues. Germline assignment: CDR1 MNHEY and CDR2 SVGAGI. The ends were cut back, 2 bases at V and 4 bases at J, with 6 bases in the middle. The chain's CDR3 is CASSYSGYNEQFF. Written as DNA, the CDR3 is TGTGCCAGCAGTTACAGTGGTTACAATGAGCAGTTCTTC.

This chain joins TRBV4-3 and TRBJ2-6; 7 bases align to TRBD1. Trimming removed 4 bases from V and 4 bases from J; junction bases left unmatched: 7. The CDR3 consists of 16 residues. CDR1 LGHNA and CDR2 YSLEER come from the germline V gene. The CDR3 nucleotides are TGCGCCAGCAGCCGGGAGACAGGGTCGGGGGCCAACGTCCTGACTTTC. Translating gives CASSRETGSGANVLTF.

This clone was found once. V is TRBV19 and J is TRBJ2-3; TRBD1 aligns across 9 bases. This CDR3 has 14 amino acids. Trimming took 4 bases from V and 5 from J; bases not matched to a gene: 4. Germline CDR1 and CDR2: LNHDA and SQIVND (reference sequence). The CDR3 sequence: CASSTGTGLDTQYF. The CDR3 coding sequence is TGTGCCAGTAGTACCGGGACAGGGCTAGATACGCAGTATTTT.

With regard to this clone: No conserved phenylalanine or tryptophan is present at the end of the CDR3, so a read error is the likely explanation. The V gene is TRBV7-2, the J gene TRBJ1-1, with D uncertain. This CDR3 contains 13 residues. V was clipped by 4 bases and J by 0 bases, with 6 bases between them. Germline V gene sequence: CDR1 SGHTA, CDR2 FQGNSA. CDR3 coding DNA: TGTGCCAGCAGCTACATGATGAACACTGAAGCTTTCTCT. Encoded protein: CASSYMMNTEAFS.

The genes are TRBV30 and TRBJ1-4, with a tentative D call TRBD1 (6 bases). Trimming took off 2 bases at V and 8 bases at J, with 12 bases between the two ends. Germline V gene lookup returns CDR1 GTSNPN and CDR2 SVGIG (reference sequence). CDR3 length equals 13 residues. CDR3 loop: CAWSSNRAEKLFF. As DNA, the CDR3 is TGTGCCTGGAGTTCCAACAGGGCCGAAAAACTGTTTTTT.

This chain connects TRBV7-8 to TRBJ1-1; D gene ambiguous. In germline, CDR1 is SGHVS, CDR2 FQNEAQ. The V and J ends lost 4 bases and 1 base respectively, with 7 bases between them. The length of the CDR3 is 13 residues. The CDR3 DNA reads as TGTGCCAGCAGCTCTCTTAAGAACACTGAAGCTTTCTTT. It is translated as CASSSLKNTEAFF.

This clone was observed a few times. The rearrangement links TRBV5-1 to TRBJ1-1; perhaps TRBD1 as D (5 bases). The CDR3 has 16 amino acids. Germline CDR1 and CDR2: SGHRS and YFSETQ. Trimming removed 0 bases at V and 0 bases at J, with 12 bases between. Here the CDR3 reads CASSLAQGGLNTEAFF. The CDR3 DNA sequence: TGCGCCAGCAGCTTGGCTCAGGGAGGATTGAACACTGAAGCTTTCTTT. Looking up the rest from reference TRBV5-1 and TRBJ1-1 gives the full variable domain: KAGVTQTPRYLIKTRGQQVTLSCSPISGHRSVSWYQQTPGQGLQFLFEYFSETQRNKGNFPGRFSGRQFSNSRSEMNVSTLELGDSALYLCASSLAQGGLNTEAFFGQGTRLTVV.

The chain employs TRBV7-6 and TRBJ2-3; D is perhaps TRBD1 or TRBD2 (5 bases each). The germline V and J ends were trimmed by 1 base and 1 base, with 9 bases remaining between them. CDR1 is SGHVS, CDR2 FNYEAQ, per germline. The CDR3 contains 15 residues. The CDR3 DNA sequence: TGTGCCAGCAGCTTAGTTTTGGGGGGCACAGATACGCAGTATTTT. It yields the protein CASSLVLGGTDTQYF.

Only one count was recorded for this clone. The chain carries TRBV5-4 and TRBJ2-2; D is ambiguous. With 0 bases removed from V and 6 bases from J, the gap between germline ends came to 12 bases. The CDR3 spans 15 residues. Germline loops: CDR1 SGHNT, CDR2 YYREEE (reference sequence). The CDR3 DNA follows: TGTGCCAGCAGCTTGGTTGTGGGGAAGGCCGGGGAGCTGTTTTTT. It encodes CASSLVVGKAGELFF. Based on the CDR3 plus reference TRBV5-4 and TRBJ2-2, the full variable domain is ETGVTQSPTHLIKTRGQQVTLRCSSQSGHNTVSWYQQALGQGPQFIFQYYREEENGRGNFPPRFSGLQFPNYSSELNVNALELDDSALYLCASSLVVGKAGELFFGEGSRLTVL.

V usage is TRBV9 and J usage is TRBJ2-2; the match to TRBD1 covers 8 bases. V was clipped by 5 bases and J by 1 base; unmatched bases: 1. The length of the CDR3 is 14 residues. The germline CDR1 and CDR2 sequences are SGDLS and YYNGEE. The CDR3 nucleotides are TGTGCCAGCAGTGACAGGGGGAACACCGGGGAGCTGTTTTTT. Protein: CASSDRGNTGELFF.